The text below deals with one T cell receptor beta chain. This sample is part of a study of OX40 agonist ivuxolimab in advanced cancers. TCRdb keeps only in-frame clones here, not all; method: immunoSEQ multiplex PCR. The sample comprises about 84,000 clones, 94% of which are singletons, and approximately 10% rests with the top ten. The germline V gene encodes CDR1 SNHLY and CDR2 FYNNEI. This CDR3 is built from 14 residues. V was shortened by 4 bases and J by 3 bases, with 12 bases between the two germline ends. The TCR was taken from an adult with an advanced solid tumor such as melanoma, head and neck, liver or kidney cancer. The chain uses TRBV2 and TRBJ1-1; D is uncertain. Sequences were derived from CD4+ or CD8+ T cells sorted from blood, sampled in a trial of the OX40 agonist ivuxolimab. This chain's CDR3 is CASSGMLGYTEAFF. CDR3 nucleotides: TGTGCCAGCAGTGGAATGCTGGGGTACACTGAAGCTTTCTTT.